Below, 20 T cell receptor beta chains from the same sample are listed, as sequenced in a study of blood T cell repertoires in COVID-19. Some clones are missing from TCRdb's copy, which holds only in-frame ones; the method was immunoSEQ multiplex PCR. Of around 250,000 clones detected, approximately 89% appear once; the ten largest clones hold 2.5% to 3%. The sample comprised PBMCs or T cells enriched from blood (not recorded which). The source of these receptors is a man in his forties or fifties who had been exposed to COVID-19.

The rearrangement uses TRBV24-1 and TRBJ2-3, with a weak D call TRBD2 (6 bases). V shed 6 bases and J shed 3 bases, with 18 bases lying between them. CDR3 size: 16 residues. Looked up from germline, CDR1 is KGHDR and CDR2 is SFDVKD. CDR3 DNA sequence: TGTGCCACCAGTCCAAAAACTAGCATGCTTACAGATACGCAGTATTTT. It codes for CATSPKTSMLTDTQYF.

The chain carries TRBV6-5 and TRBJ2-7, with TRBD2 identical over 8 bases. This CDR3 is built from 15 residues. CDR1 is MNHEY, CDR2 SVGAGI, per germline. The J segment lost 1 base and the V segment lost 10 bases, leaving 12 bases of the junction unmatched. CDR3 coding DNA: TGTGCCACCCTAAGGGAGGCTAGCGGGTCCTACGAGCAGTACTTC. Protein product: CATLREASGSYEQYF.

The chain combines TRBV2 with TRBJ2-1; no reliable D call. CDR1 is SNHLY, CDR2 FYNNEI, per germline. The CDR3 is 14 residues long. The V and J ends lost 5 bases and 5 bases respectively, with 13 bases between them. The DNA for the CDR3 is TGTGCCAGCAGTCCGCGGCGGCTAGACAATGAGCAGTTCTTC. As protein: CASSPRRLDNEQFF.

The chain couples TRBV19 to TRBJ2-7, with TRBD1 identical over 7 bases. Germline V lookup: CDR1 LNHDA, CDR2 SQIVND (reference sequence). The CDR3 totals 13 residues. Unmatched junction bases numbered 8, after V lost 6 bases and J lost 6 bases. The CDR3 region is CASRSGQTPEQYF. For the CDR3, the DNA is TGTGCCAGTAGATCGGGACAGACGCCCGAGCAGTACTTC.

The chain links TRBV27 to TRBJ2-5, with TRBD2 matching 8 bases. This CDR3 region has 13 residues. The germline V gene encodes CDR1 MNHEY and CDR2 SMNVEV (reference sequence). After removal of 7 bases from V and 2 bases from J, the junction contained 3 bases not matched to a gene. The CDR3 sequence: CASKRENQETQYF. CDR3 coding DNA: TGTGCCAGCAAGCGGGAGAATCAAGAGACCCAGTACTTC.

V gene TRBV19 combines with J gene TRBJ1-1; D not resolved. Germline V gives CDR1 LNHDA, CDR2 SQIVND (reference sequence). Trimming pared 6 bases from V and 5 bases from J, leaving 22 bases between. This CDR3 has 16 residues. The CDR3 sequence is CASRWRTEGARTEAFF. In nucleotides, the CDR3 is TGTGCCAGTAGATGGAGAACGGAAGGCGCAAGGACTGAAGCTTTCTTT.

CDR3 coding DNA: TGTGCCAGCACCCCAGTCACCAATTCACCCCTCCACTTT. This translates into CASTPVTNSPLHF. The chain combines TRBV6-5 with TRBJ1-6, with D uncertain. V lost 7 bases and J 7 bases, leaving 11 bases between the germline ends. CDR1 and CDR2 (germline): MNHEY, SVGAGI. This CDR3 has 13 residues.

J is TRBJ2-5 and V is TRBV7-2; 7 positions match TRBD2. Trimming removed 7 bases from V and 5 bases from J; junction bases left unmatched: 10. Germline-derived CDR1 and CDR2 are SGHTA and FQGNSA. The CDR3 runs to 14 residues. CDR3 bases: TGTGCCAGCAACCACGGGTGGGAGGGGGAGACCCAGTACTTC. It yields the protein CASNHGWEGETQYF.

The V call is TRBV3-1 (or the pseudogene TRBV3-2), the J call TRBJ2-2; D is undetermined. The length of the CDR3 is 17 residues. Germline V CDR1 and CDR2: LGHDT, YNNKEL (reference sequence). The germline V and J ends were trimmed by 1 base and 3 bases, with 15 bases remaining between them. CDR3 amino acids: CASSQGYPRGHTGELFF. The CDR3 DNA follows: TGTGCCAGCAGCCAAGGTTACCCGAGAGGTCACACCGGGGAGCTGTTTTTT.

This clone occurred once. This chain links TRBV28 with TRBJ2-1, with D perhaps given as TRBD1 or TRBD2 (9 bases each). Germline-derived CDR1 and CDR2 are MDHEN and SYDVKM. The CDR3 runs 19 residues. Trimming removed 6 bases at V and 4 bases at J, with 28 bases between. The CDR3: CASRIQGARVAGEYNEQFF. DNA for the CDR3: TGTGCCAGCAGAATACAGGGGGCGCGCGTAGCGGGGGAGTACAATGAGCAGTTCTTC.

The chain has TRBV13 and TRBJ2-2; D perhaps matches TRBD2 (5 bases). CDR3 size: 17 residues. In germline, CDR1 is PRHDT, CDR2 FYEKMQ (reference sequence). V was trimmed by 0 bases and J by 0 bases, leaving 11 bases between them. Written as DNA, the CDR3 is TGTGCCAGCAGCTTAGGCATAGAGGGTACGAACACCGGGGAGCTGTTTTTT. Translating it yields CASSLGIEGTNTGELFF.

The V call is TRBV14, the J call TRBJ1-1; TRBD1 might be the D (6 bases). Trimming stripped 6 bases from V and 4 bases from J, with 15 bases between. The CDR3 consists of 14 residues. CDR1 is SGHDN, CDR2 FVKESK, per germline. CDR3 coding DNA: TGTGCCAGCAGTCGGGGGGGCGCTGGCACTGAAGCTTTCTTT. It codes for CASSRGGAGTEAFF.

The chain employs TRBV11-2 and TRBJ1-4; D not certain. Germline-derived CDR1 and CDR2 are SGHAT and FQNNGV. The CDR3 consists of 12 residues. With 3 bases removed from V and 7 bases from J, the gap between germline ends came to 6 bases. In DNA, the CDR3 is TGTGCCAGCAGCTTGACGGGTGAAAAACTGTTTTTT. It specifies CASSLTGEKLFF.

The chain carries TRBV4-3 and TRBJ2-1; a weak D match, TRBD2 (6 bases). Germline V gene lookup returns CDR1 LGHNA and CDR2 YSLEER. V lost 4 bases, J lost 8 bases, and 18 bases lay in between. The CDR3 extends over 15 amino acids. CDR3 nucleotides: TGCGCCAGCAGCCCCCGACGAGGAGGGGTCGATGAGCAGTTCTTC. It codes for CASSPRRGGVDEQFF.

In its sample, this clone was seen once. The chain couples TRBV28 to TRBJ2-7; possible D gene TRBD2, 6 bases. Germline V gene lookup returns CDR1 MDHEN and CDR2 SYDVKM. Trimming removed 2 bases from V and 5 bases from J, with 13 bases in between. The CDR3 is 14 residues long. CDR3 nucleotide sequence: TGTGCCAGCAGTTTAACACTAGCCGCACACGAGCAGTACTTC. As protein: CASSLTLAAHEQYF.

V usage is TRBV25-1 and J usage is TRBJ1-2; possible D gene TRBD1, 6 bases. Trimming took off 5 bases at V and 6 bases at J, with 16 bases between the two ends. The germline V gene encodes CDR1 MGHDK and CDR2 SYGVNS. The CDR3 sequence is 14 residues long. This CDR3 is CASSSRARGHGYTF. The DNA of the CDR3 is TGTGCCAGCAGTAGTCGGGCCAGGGGCCATGGCTACACCTTC.

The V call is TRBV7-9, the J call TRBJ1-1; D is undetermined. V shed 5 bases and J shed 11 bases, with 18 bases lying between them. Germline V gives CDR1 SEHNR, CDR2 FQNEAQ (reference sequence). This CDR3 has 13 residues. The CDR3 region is CASSLEGGMRAFF. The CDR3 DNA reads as TGTGCCAGCAGCCTTGAGGGCGGAATGAGGGCTTTCTTT.

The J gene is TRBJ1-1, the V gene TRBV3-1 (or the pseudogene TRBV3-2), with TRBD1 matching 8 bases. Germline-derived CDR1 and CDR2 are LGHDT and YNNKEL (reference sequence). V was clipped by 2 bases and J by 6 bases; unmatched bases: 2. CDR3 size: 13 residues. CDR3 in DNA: TGTGCCAGCAGCCAAAACAGGGGGGCTGAAGCTTTCTTT. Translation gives CASSQNRGAEAFF.

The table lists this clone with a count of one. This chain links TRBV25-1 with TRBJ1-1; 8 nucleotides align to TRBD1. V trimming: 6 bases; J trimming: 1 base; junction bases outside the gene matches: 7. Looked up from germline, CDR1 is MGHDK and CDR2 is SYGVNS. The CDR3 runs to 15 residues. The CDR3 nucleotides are TGTGCCAGCAGGACCGCGACAGGGGAGAACACTGAAGCTTTCTTT. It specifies CASRTATGENTEAFF.

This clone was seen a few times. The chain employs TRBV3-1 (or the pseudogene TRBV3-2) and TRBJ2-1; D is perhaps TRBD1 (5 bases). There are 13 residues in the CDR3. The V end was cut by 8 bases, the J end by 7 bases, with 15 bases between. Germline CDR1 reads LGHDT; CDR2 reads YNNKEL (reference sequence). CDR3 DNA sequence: TGTGCCAGCCCACTATGCAGGGCGAATGAGCAGTTCTTC. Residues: CASPLCRANEQFF.